These 25 T cell receptor beta chains were all obtained from the same sample, sequenced in a study of regulatory T cells in long-lasting Graves disease. In building TCR beta libraries, iRepertoire HTBI primers were used together with Arm-PCR of CDR3 regions. TCRdb re-derived calls from the multiplex PCR reads in MiXCR, one entry per CDR3 protein. The table shows about 530,000 distinct CDR3 sequences, with about 16% occurring only once. Time point: newly diagnosed GD, antithyroid drugs for less than 3 months. Making the TCR library involved RNA that had been extracted from PBMCs. Separately, the same data were catalogued under a study of T cells in Graves' hyperthyroidism and ophthalmopathy.

This specimen consisted of peripheral blood mononuclear cells (PBMCs), obtained at new diagnosis, from a patient treated with antithyroid drugs. These receptors were taken from a woman aged 35-65 years with Graves disease.

The rearrangement joins TRBV20-1 to TRBJ2-3; possible D gene TRBD2, 6 bases. CDR1 DFQATT and CDR2 SNEGSKA come from the germline V gene (reference sequence). CDR3 length: 13 amino acids. The V end lost 5 bases, the J end lost 2 bases, and 11 bases lay between the germline ends. CDR3 DNA: TGCAGTGCTGTGGCGGGGACCACAGATACGCAGTATTTT. It yields the protein CSAVAGTTDTQYF.

This clonotype has ten or more counts. The chain uses TRBV12-3 or TRBV12-4 and TRBJ2-1; TRBD1 might be the D (5 bases). V lost 3 bases and J lost 12, with 18 bases in between. CDR3 size: 14 residues. The CDR3 DNA is TGTGCCAGCAGTTTGGGCCCACAGGAAACCGGGCAGTTCTTC. Its translation is CASSLGPQETGQFF.

This clonotype was counted many times. The chain couples TRBV6-1 to TRBJ2-7; tentatively, D is TRBD1 or TRBD2 (5 bases each). The V gene's germline CDR1 is MNHNS and CDR2 SASEGT. This CDR3 has 13 amino acids. The V gene lost 7 bases and the J gene lost 6 bases, with 16 bases spanning the gap. The CDR3 DNA reads TGTGCCAGCACCCCAGGGACCCGCGGCGAGCAGTACTTC. Translated, it gives CASTPGTRGEQYF.

This sequence joins TRBV20-1 and TRBJ1-1; 8 nucleotides match TRBD1. The CDR3 runs 13 residues. J was trimmed by 5 bases and V by 8 bases; bases with no gene match: 10. The germline CDR1 and CDR2 sequences are DFQATT and SNEGSKA (reference sequence). CDR3 DNA sequence: TGCAGTTCCAACGGGCAGGGGGCTACTGAAGCTTTCTTT. Its protein product is CSSNGQGATEAFF.

This rearrangement joins TRBV27 to TRBJ1-2; TRBD1 aligns across 8 bases. The CDR3 length is 14 residues. Unmatched junction bases numbered 7, after V lost 6 bases and J lost 4 bases. Germline V gene sequence: CDR1 MNHEY, CDR2 SMNVEV (reference sequence). The DNA of the CDR3 is TGTGCCAGCAGCTCCGCAGGACAGGGCTATGGCTACACCTTC. It specifies CASSSAGQGYGYTF.

J is TRBJ1-6 and V is TRBV19; D is possibly TRBD1 (6 bases). V lost 6 bases and J lost 10, with 13 bases in between. Per the germline V gene, CDR1 is LNHDA and CDR2 is SQIVND (reference sequence). The CDR3 loop spans 13 amino acids. The CDR3 DNA is TGTGCCAGTAGCGGATACAGGGACTCACCCCTCCACTTT. It specifies CASSGYRDSPLHF.

This clonotype was counted between two and nine times. This clone may be a read error of a much larger clone one base away. This chain uses TRBV12-3 or TRBV12-4 with TRBJ2-7; TRBD1 agrees at 10 bases. The CDR3 sequence is 15 residues long. The CDR3 bases are TGTGCCAGCGGTTTAGGGACAGGGGTTATCTACGAGCAGTACTTC. It codes for CASGLGTGVIYEQYF.

This clonotype came up many times. CDR3 protein: CASSSGKDNYGYTF. DNA of the CDR3: TGTGCCAGCAGTTCCGGAAAGGATAACTATGGCTACACCTTC. The chain recombines TRBV6-5 with TRBJ1-2; D is ambiguous. V dropped 4 bases and J dropped 1 base, with 10 bases sitting between them. The CDR3 spans 14 residues. Per germline, CDR1 MNHEY and CDR2 SVGAGI.

There are a few counts of this clonotype. The chain combines TRBV12-3 or TRBV12-4 with TRBJ2-1; the match to TRBD2 covers 12 bases. The V gene end was trimmed by 3 bases and the J gene end by 7 bases; junction bases not matched to a gene: 13. There are 18 residues in the CDR3. CDR3 in amino acids: CASSFYIASGGAGNEQFF. The CDR3 coding sequence is TGTGCCAGCAGTTTTTATATCGCTAGCGGGGGGGCAGGGAATGAGCAGTTCTTC.

This clonotype has a count of ten or more. V gene TRBV6-5 combines with J gene TRBJ2-1, with D perhaps TRBD1 or TRBD2 (5 bases each). This CDR3 has 16 amino acids. Germline assignment: CDR1 MNHEY and CDR2 SVGAGI. V was cut by 0 bases and J by 5 bases, with 14 bases left in between. CDR3 amino acids: CASSYSRDGPDNEQFF. The DNA for the CDR3 is TGTGCCAGCAGTTACTCGAGGGACGGGCCAGACAATGAGCAGTTCTTC.

This sequence joins TRBV24-1 and TRBJ2-1, with 7 bases fitting TRBD2. The CDR3 totals 16 residues. Trimming cost V 4 bases and J 1 base; bases outside gene matches: 6. Germline V gene data show CDR1 as KGHDR and CDR2 as SFDVKD. Here the CDR3 DNA reads TGTGCCACCAGTGACAAAACTAGCGTTTCCTACAATGAGCAGTTCTTC. Protein product: CATSDKTSVSYNEQFF.

This clonotype was picked up a small number of times. This rearrangement joins TRBV24-1 to TRBJ1-1; the D gene is possibly TRBD1 (6 bases). Germline V CDR1 and CDR2: KGHDR, SFDVKD. The CDR3 runs 15 residues. Trimming removed 7 bases from V and 1 base from J, with 15 bases in between. The CDR3 protein is CATRGGGAPNTEAFF. The CDR3 DNA is TGTGCCACCAGGGGGGGGGGGGCCCCGAACACTGAAGCTTTCTTT.

This clonotype appeared many times. This chain uses TRBV4-1 with TRBJ1-1, with D perhaps matching TRBD1 (5 bases). The V gene lost 0 bases and the J gene lost 0 bases, with 8 bases spanning the gap. The CDR3 contains 15 residues. Germline V lookup: CDR1 MGHRA, CDR2 YSYEKL. CDR3 nucleotide sequence: TGCGCCAGCAGCCAAGATGGGGGAATGAACACTGAAGCTTTCTTT. It encodes CASSQDGGMNTEAFF.

This clonotype was recorded at least ten times. The chain joins TRBV10-2 to TRBJ1-6, with a tentative D call TRBD1 (6 bases). V lost 8 bases and J 9 bases, leaving 14 bases between the germline ends. This CDR3 contains 13 residues. Germline CDR1 and CDR2: WSHSY and SAAADI. The CDR3, as DNA: TGCGCCAGCCGACAGGAGGTATCTTCACCCCTCCACTTT. Encoded protein: CASRQEVSSPLHF.

This clonotype was detected many times. The chain carries TRBV6-1 and TRBJ2-7; 10 nucleotides line up with TRBD2. Germline lookup yields CDR1 MNHNS and CDR2 SASEGT. CDR3 length: 14 residues. V was pared by 8 bases and J by 2 bases, with 6 bases of the junction left unmatched. The CDR3 loop reads CASRGSGGTYEQYF. Written as DNA, the CDR3 is TGTGCCAGCCGTGGTAGCGGGGGGACCTACGAGCAGTACTTC.

This clonotype was observed many times. The gene calls are TRBV11-2 and TRBJ1-6; no definite D call. The CDR3 spans 15 residues. V lost 5 bases, J lost 3 bases, and 11 bases lay in between. Germline assignment: CDR1 SGHAT and CDR2 FQNNGV. CDR3 loop: CASSPPGNYNSPLHF. The DNA of the CDR3 is TGTGCCAGCAGCCCGCCGGGGAACTATAATTCACCCCTCCACTTT.

This clonotype was seen only a few times. The V call is TRBV5-1, the J call TRBJ2-1; 8 bases are a match to TRBD2. V lost 0 bases and J lost 4; bases outside the gene matches: 3. The CDR3 is 15 residues long. Germline V gene data show CDR1 as SGHRS and CDR2 as YFSETQ. CDR3 DNA: TGCGCCAGCAGCTTGGAATTAGCGGGGTACAATGAGCAGTTCTTC. Residues: CASSLELAGYNEQFF.

This clonotype was found a few times. The V call is TRBV19, the J call TRBJ2-3, with D perhaps matching TRBD1 or TRBD2 (5 bases each). Trimming removed 4 bases from V and 7 bases from J, with 15 bases in between. The germline V gene has CDR1 LNHDA and CDR2 SQIVND (reference sequence). The CDR3 totals 14 residues. CDR3 DNA: TGTGCCAGTAGTACCAAGGGACGTTTGAATACGCAGTATTTT. The encoded protein is CASSTKGRLNTQYF.

V usage is TRBV4-1 and J usage is TRBJ1-2; a weak D match, TRBD1 (6 bases). Germline CDR1 reads MGHRA; CDR2 reads YSYEKL. V dropped 6 bases and J dropped 5 bases, with 13 bases sitting between them. The CDR3 loop spans 13 amino acids. The CDR3 loop reads CASRRGRGYGYTF. The DNA for the CDR3 is TGCGCCAGCAGGAGGGGGAGGGGATATGGCTACACCTTC.

The chain employs TRBV10-3 and TRBJ1-2, with D possibly matching TRBD1 (6 bases). CDR1 and CDR2 (germline): ENHRY, SYGVKD. Trimming shortened V by 8 bases and J by 4 bases, and 17 bases separated the two germline ends. This CDR3 has 14 residues. The CDR3, as DNA: TGTGCCATCCGGGGGGCCTCTTGGGCCTATGGCTACACCTTC. It translates to CAIRGASWAYGYTF.

This clonotype was found many times. This chain uses TRBV2 with TRBJ2-1; perhaps TRBD2 as D (6 bases). Germline assignment: CDR1 SNHLY and CDR2 FYNNEI. The CDR3 runs to 13 residues. V lost 4 bases and J 7 bases, leaving 11 bases between the germline ends. CDR3 coding DNA: TGTGCCAGCAGTGCGGACGGGGGTAATGAGCAGTTCTTC. This gives the protein CASSADGGNEQFF.

The table lists this clonotype with many counts. The V and J genes are TRBV12-3 or TRBV12-4 and TRBJ1-2, with 8 bases that match TRBD1. The CDR3 has 14 amino acids. Unmatched junction bases numbered 10, after V lost 7 bases and J lost 6 bases. CDR3 coding DNA: TGTGCCAGCACCTTGCGTGGACAGGGAGATGGCTACACCTTC. Its translation: CASTLRGQGDGYTF.

The sample holds many counts of this clonotype. The chain employs TRBV11-3 and TRBJ2-3; TRBD1 matches at 7 bases. This CDR3 is built from 13 residues. Germline V gene lookup returns CDR1 SGHNT and CDR2 YENEEA. V dropped 6 bases and J dropped 6; count of bases not matched to a gene: 6. This CDR3 is CASSFYRGDTQYF. CDR3 nucleotide sequence: TGTGCCAGCAGTTTCTACAGGGGCGATACGCAGTATTTT. Full variable domain (missing parts from reference TRBV11-3 and TRBJ2-3): EAGVVQSPRYKIIEKKQPVAFWCNPISGHNTLYWYLQNLGQGPELLIRYENEEAVDDSQLPKDRFSAERLKGVDSTLKIQPAELGDSAVYLCASSFYRGDTQYFGPGTRLTVL.

The table lists this clonotype with many counts. The chain uses TRBV27 and TRBJ1-1; unclear D gene. This CDR3 region has 18 residues. CDR1 is MNHEY and CDR2 is SMNVEV in the germline V gene (reference sequence). Deletions cut 0 bases from V and 2 bases from J, with 19 bases between. The CDR3 loop reads CASSLSGGLGPLNTEAFF. For the CDR3, the DNA is TGTGCCAGCAGTTTATCAGGAGGGTTGGGCCCTTTAAACACTGAAGCTTTCTTT.

This clonotype was seen a handful of times. The chain joins TRBV7-2 to TRBJ1-5, with D possibly being TRBD1 (6 bases). Germline V gives CDR1 SGHTA, CDR2 FQGNSA. The CDR3 is 17 amino acids. The V gene lost 5 bases and the J gene lost 0 bases, with 17 bases spanning the gap. CDR3 region: CASSPQGGGASNQPQHF. The DNA for the CDR3 is TGTGCCAGCAGCCCACAGGGAGGGGGGGCTAGCAATCAGCCCCAGCATTTT.